This T cell receptor beta chain was sequenced during a study of OX40 agonist ivuxolimab in advanced cancers. Background on the study: Patients received the agonistic anti-OX40 (CD134) antibody ivuxolimab. One hepatocellular carcinoma and a couple of cutaneous melanoma patients partially responded.

This clone was recorded once. The CDR3 totals 14 residues. Deletions cut 3 bases from V and 3 bases from J, with 11 bases between. Germline V CDR1 and CDR2: KGHSH, LQKENI. Patients were ruled out by autoimmune disease history or systemic immunosuppression. Profiling relied on immunoSEQ multiplex PCR, and the TCRdb table lists in-frame clones only, not all of them. Here the sample spans about 41,000 clones, 87% being singletons. This rearrangement joins TRBV18 to TRBJ1-2; the D is unclear. This TCR was sampled from an adult with an advanced solid tumor such as melanoma, head and neck, liver or kidney cancer. The sample here was CD4+ or CD8+ T cells sorted from blood, taken in a trial of the OX40 agonist ivuxolimab. The CDR3 DNA is TGTGCCAGCTCACCGGGTACCCAGCACTATGGCTACACCTTC. This translates into CASSPGTQHYGYTF.